These 27 T cell receptor beta chains came from one sample sequenced in a study of blood T cell repertoires in COVID-19. Sequencing was performed with immunoSEQ multiplex PCR; in TCRdb, only in-frame clones are kept and a portion is missing. The repertoire holds about 250,000 clones, with 88% as singletons. The sample comprised peripheral blood. These receptors all stem from a middle-aged woman who had recovered from COVID-19.

J is TRBJ1-1 and V is TRBV7-9, with 10 bases fitting TRBD1. There are 15 residues in the CDR3. Unmatched junction bases numbered 9, after V lost 5 bases and J lost 6 bases. Germline assignment: CDR1 SEHNR and CDR2 FQNEAQ (reference sequence). The CDR3 DNA sequence: TGTGCCAGCAGCCCCCAGGGACAGGGGACCTCTGAAGCTTTCTTT. Translating it yields CASSPQGQGTSEAFF.

This chain joins TRBV5-1 and TRBJ2-7; D is perhaps TRBD2 (6 bases). This CDR3 is built from 13 residues. The V gene's germline CDR1 is SGHRS and CDR2 YFSETQ. V lost 7 bases and J 6 bases, leaving 17 bases between the germline ends. CDR3 in DNA: TGCGCCAGCCGACTAGTGGGGGTCCGCGAGCAGTACTTC. Encoded protein: CASRLVGVREQYF.

There are a few counts of this clone. J is TRBJ1-2 and V is TRBV5-1, with D uncertain. There are 13 residues in the CDR3. Deletions cut 0 bases from V and 2 bases from J, with 5 bases between. CDR1 is SGHRS, CDR2 YFSETQ, per germline. The CDR3 here is CASSLVQNYGYTF. For the CDR3, the DNA is TGCGCCAGCAGCTTGGTCCAAAACTATGGCTACACCTTC.

J is TRBJ2-1 and V is TRBV5-6; TRBD1 is a possible D gene (6 bases). This CDR3 is 14 amino acids long. Germline CDR1 and CDR2: SGHDT and YYEEEE. V lost 4 bases to trimming and J lost 4 bases, with 12 bases between them. The DNA of the CDR3 is TGTGCCAGCAGCACCGAACAGGGTTACAATGAGCAGTTCTTC. Translated, it gives CASSTEQGYNEQFF.

The genes are TRBV7-2 and TRBJ1-2; 7 nucleotides match TRBD1. The V segment lost 4 bases and the J segment 6 bases; nucleotides outside the gene matches: 5. Looked up from germline, CDR1 is SGHTA and CDR2 is FQGNSA. This CDR3 comprises 13 residues. CDR3 bases: TGTGCCAGCAGCTCGGACAGGCGGCATGGCTACACCTTC. This sequence encodes CASSSDRRHGYTF.

This clone was recorded once. The chain carries TRBV18 and TRBJ1-2; 10 bases map to TRBD1. V shed 6 bases, J shed 6 bases, and the junction held 10 bases outside the gene matches. Looked up from germline, CDR1 is KGHSH and CDR2 is LQKENI. The CDR3 extends over 15 amino acids. CDR3 sequence (DNA): TGTGCCAGCTCCTACTCTGACAGGGGGCATGATGGCTACACCTTC. Translating it yields CASSYSDRGHDGYTF.

The chain recombines TRBV11-3 with TRBJ1-1; D unresolved. Trimming left V 1 base short and J 11 bases short, with 14 bases between. The CDR3 is 13 amino acids. Germline V gives CDR1 SGHNT, CDR2 YENEEA. The CDR3 coding sequence is TGTGCCAGCAGCTTAGTAGGCACCCCGCGGGCTTTCTTT. It translates to CASSLVGTPRAFF.

The gene calls are TRBV7-2 and TRBJ2-7, with 11 bases fitting TRBD2. Germline trimming cut 2 bases from V and 3 bases from J; bases unmatched to any gene: 3. The CDR3 is made up of 15 amino acids. CDR1 SGHTA and CDR2 FQGNSA come from the germline V gene. The CDR3 is CASSLPGLAVYEQYF. CDR3 in DNA: TGTGCCAGCAGCTTACCGGGACTAGCGGTCTACGAGCAGTACTTC.

The gene calls are TRBV30 and TRBJ1-5; tentative D call: TRBD1 (6 bases). The germline V gene encodes CDR1 GTSNPN and CDR2 SVGIG (reference sequence). V lost 2 bases and J 2 bases, leaving 10 bases between the germline ends. The CDR3 is 14 amino acids. The CDR3 here is CAWSKGVGNQPQHF. CDR3 bases: TGTGCCTGGAGTAAGGGGGTAGGCAATCAGCCCCAGCATTTT. Full variable domain (rest looked up from reference TRBV30 and TRBJ1-5): SQTIHQWPATLVQPVGSPLSLECTVEGTSNPNLYWYRQAAGRGLQLLFYSVGIGQISSEVPQNLSASRPQDRQFILSSKKLLLSDSGFYLCAWSKGVGNQPQHFGDGTRLSIL.

The chain joins TRBV30 to TRBJ1-4; D is unresolved. This CDR3 has 13 residues. V was pared by 2 bases and J by 2 bases, with 6 bases between. Germline lookup yields CDR1 GTSNPN and CDR2 SVGIG (reference sequence). The CDR3 here is CAWSLMTNEKLFF. CDR3 DNA sequence: TGTGCCTGGAGTCTAATGACTAATGAAAAACTGTTTTTT.

This clone was detected once. V gene TRBV7-9 combines with J gene TRBJ1-4, with 8 bases fitting TRBD1. V lost 5 bases and J lost 7; bases outside the gene matches: 6. Germline CDR1 reads SEHNR; CDR2 reads FQNEAQ (reference sequence). This CDR3 contains 14 residues. CDR3 region: CASSATGGREKLFF. CDR3 DNA sequence: TGTGCCAGCAGCGCAACAGGGGGACGTGAAAAACTGTTTTTT.

The DNA of the CDR3 is TGTGCCAGCAGTCCCGGGACAGGGGGTACAATATTCTATGGCTACACCTTC. It is translated as CASSPGTGGTIFYGYTF. The V and J genes are TRBV6-6 and TRBJ1-2; 11 nucleotides align to TRBD1. V lost 5 bases and J lost 4; bases outside the gene matches: 12. CDR1 and CDR2 from the germline V gene are MNHNY and SVGAGI (reference sequence). The CDR3 length is 17 residues.

The CDR3 loop reads CASSFTGNYGYTF. The DNA for the CDR3 is TGTGCCAGCAGCTTTACAGGGAACTATGGCTACACCTTC. This sequence joins TRBV7-8 and TRBJ1-2; maybe TRBD1 (6 bases). The CDR3 is made up of 13 amino acids. V gave up 3 bases and J gave up 2 bases, with 7 bases separating them. CDR1 and CDR2 from the germline V gene are SGHVS and FQNEAQ. Combining the CDR3 with reference TRBV7-8 and TRBJ1-2 gives the whole variable domain GAGVSQSPRYKVAKRGQDVALRCDPISGHVSLFWYQQALGQGPEFLTYFQNEAQLDKSGLPSDRFFAERPEGSVSTLKIQRTQQEDSAVYLCASSFTGNYGYTFGSGTRLTVV.

This rearrangement joins TRBV11-2 to TRBJ2-1, with 7 positions matching TRBD2. The junction had 12 bases not matched to a gene; V was cut back by 6 bases and J by 4 bases. Germline V lookup: CDR1 SGHAT, CDR2 FQNNGV. The CDR3 totals 16 residues. This CDR3 reads CASRSIRSSGYNEQFF. The CDR3 DNA is TGTGCCAGCAGGAGTATCAGGTCTAGCGGTTACAATGAGCAGTTCTTC.

The chain has TRBV3-1 (or the pseudogene TRBV3-2) and TRBJ1-2, with D possibly being TRBD1 (5 bases). CDR1 and CDR2 (germline): LGHDT, YNNKEL (reference sequence). The CDR3 sequence is 17 residues long. V was shortened by 2 bases and J by 10 bases, with 26 bases between the two germline ends. The chain's CDR3 is CASSQRLGEGELEDYTF. The DNA for the CDR3 is TGTGCCAGCAGCCAACGGTTAGGAGAAGGGGAACTGGAAGACTACACCTTC.

The rearrangement joins TRBV7-9 to TRBJ1-4, with 7 nucleotides matching TRBD1. V lost 5 bases, J lost 4 bases, and 4 bases stayed unmatched. Germline V gene data show CDR1 as SEHNR and CDR2 as FQNEAQ (reference sequence). The CDR3 spans 14 residues. In DNA form, the CDR3 reads TGTGCCAGCAGCCTGACAGGGAGTAATGAAAAACTGTTTTTT. Translation gives CASSLTGSNEKLFF.

As for this clone: The junction departs from the called germline gene at one end, perhaps through a read error. The chain is built from TRBV2 and TRBJ2-7; 7 nucleotides agree with TRBD1. The CDR3 runs 15 residues. Germline values: CDR1 SNHLY, CDR2 FYNNEI. CDR3 region: CASREGTGVGYEQYF. Written as DNA, the CDR3 is TGTGCCAGCAGAGAAGGAACAGGGGTCGGCTACGAGCAGTACTTC. Drawing the rest from reference TRBV2 and TRBJ2-7, the complete variable domain is EPEVTQTPSHQVTQMGQEVILRCVPISNHLYFYWYRQILGQKVEFLVSFYNNEISEKSEIFDDQFSVERPDGSNFTLKIRSTKLEDSAMYFCASREGTGVGYEQYFGPGTRLTVT.

The rearrangement uses TRBV10-2 and TRBJ1-1, with D possibly being TRBD1 (5 bases). CDR1 and CDR2 (germline): WSHSY, SAAADI. The CDR3 has 13 residues. V shed 5 bases and J shed 4 bases, with 11 bases lying between them. Written as DNA, the CDR3 is TGCGCCAGCAGTTTACTCGGGGGCACTGAAGCTTTCTTT. Amino acid sequence: CASSLLGGTEAFF.

The chain links TRBV5-1 to TRBJ2-3, with TRBD2 matching 7 bases. The CDR3 loop spans 18 amino acids. V lost 3 bases, J lost 0 bases, and 13 bases stayed unmatched. Germline values: CDR1 SGHRS, CDR2 YFSETQ. The CDR3 nucleotides read TGCGCCAGCAGCTACCGGACTGGAGCGGGGCTTAGCACAGATACGCAGTATTTT. Protein product: CASSYRTGAGLSTDTQYF.

Details on this clone: Its ends do not fully match the called genes, so a read error is possible. V usage is TRBV28 and J usage is TRBJ2-3; tentative D call: TRBD1 (5 bases). Germline CDR1 reads MDHEN; CDR2 reads SYDVKM. This CDR3 has 16 residues. CDR3 protein: CASGSQGKRRTDTQYF. As DNA, the CDR3 is TGCGCTTCGGGCTCGCAGGGAAAAAGAAGGACAGATACGCAGTATTTT.

The chain links TRBV3-1 (or the pseudogene TRBV3-2) to TRBJ2-4; D is perhaps TRBD2 (5 bases). The CDR3 runs 14 residues. Germline-derived CDR1 and CDR2 are LGHDT and YNNKEL (reference sequence). The V gene lost 3 bases and the J gene lost 1 base, with 7 bases spanning the gap. The CDR3 reads CASSQGSAKNIQYF. CDR3 bases: TGTGCCAGCAGCCAGGGGAGTGCCAAAAACATTCAGTACTTC.

The chain employs TRBV7-6 and TRBJ2-1; 10 bases agree with TRBD1. Germline V gene data show CDR1 as SGHVS and CDR2 as FNYEAQ. V was clipped by 1 base and J by 8 bases; unmatched bases: 5. CDR3 length equals 15 residues. CDR3 nucleotide sequence: TGTGCCAGCAGCTTAGGGACAGGGGGGAGAGATGAGCAGTTCTTC. It encodes CASSLGTGGRDEQFF.

This clone was observed once. The genes are TRBV4-1 and TRBJ2-7; possibly TRBD2 for D (5 bases). The V end lost 2 bases, the J end lost 3 bases, and 8 bases lay between the germline ends. Germline CDR1 MGHRA, CDR2 YSYEKL. The CDR3 extends over 13 amino acids. The CDR3 loop is CASSQRTDYEQYF. The CDR3 DNA follows: TGCGCCAGCAGCCAAAGGACTGACTACGAGCAGTACTTC.

The chain carries TRBV11-2 and TRBJ2-3, with D unclear. The CDR3 is made up of 17 amino acids. Trimming removed 0 bases at V and 0 bases at J, with 13 bases between. Germline V lookup: CDR1 SGHAT, CDR2 FQNNGV. The CDR3 loop is CASSLDVAYSSTDTQYF. The CDR3 bases are TGTGCCAGCAGCTTAGATGTCGCCTATTCTAGCACAGATACGCAGTATTTT.

This sequence joins TRBV5-4 and TRBJ2-6; TRBD1 aligns across 10 bases. This CDR3 has 18 amino acids. Losses at the gene ends were 2 bases for V and 3 bases for J; bases not matched to a gene: 8. Germline CDR1 reads SGHNT; CDR2 reads YYREEE (reference sequence). CDR3 in DNA: TGTGCCAGCAGCTTCCCGGGACAGGGGCCCTTTGGGGCCAACGTCCTGACTTTC. Translation: CASSFPGQGPFGANVLTF. The full variable domain, its missing parts supplied by reference TRBV5-4 and TRBJ2-6, is ETGVTQSPTHLIKTRGQQVTLRCSSQSGHNTVSWYQQALGQGPQFIFQYYREEENGRGNFPPRFSGLQFPNYSSELNVNALELDDSALYLCASSFPGQGPFGANVLTFGAGSRLTVL.

The chain carries TRBV30 and TRBJ2-7, with 10 bases fitting TRBD1. CDR1 GTSNPN and CDR2 SVGIG come from the germline V gene (reference sequence). The J segment lost 3 bases and the V segment lost 0 bases, leaving 5 bases of the junction unmatched. The CDR3 is 15 residues long. CDR3 amino acids: CAWSVGRTGGYEQYF. The CDR3 DNA reads as TGTGCCTGGAGTGTAGGGAGGACAGGGGGCTACGAGCAGTACTTC.

V gene TRBV2 combines with J gene TRBJ2-3, with 10 bases identical to TRBD2. Trimming at V came to 5 bases and at J to 2 bases, leaving 7 bases not matched to a gene. CDR1 is SNHLY, CDR2 FYNNEI, per germline. The CDR3 runs 16 residues. DNA of the CDR3: TGTGCCAGCAGTCTCCGACTAGCGGGTTACACAGATACGCAGTATTTT. It is translated as CASSLRLAGYTDTQYF.